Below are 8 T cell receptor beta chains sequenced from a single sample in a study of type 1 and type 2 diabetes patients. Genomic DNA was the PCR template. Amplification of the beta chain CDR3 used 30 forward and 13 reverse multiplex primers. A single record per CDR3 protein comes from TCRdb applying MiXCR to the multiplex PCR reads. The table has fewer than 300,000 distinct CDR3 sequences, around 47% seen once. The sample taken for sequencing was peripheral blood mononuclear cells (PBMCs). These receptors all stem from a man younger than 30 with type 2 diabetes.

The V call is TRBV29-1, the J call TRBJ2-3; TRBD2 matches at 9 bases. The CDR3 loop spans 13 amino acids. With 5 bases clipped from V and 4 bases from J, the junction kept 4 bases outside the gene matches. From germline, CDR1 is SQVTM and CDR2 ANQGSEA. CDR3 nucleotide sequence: TGCAGCGTTTTGATAGCGGGAGCAGATACGCAGTATTTT. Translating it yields CSVLIAGADTQYF.

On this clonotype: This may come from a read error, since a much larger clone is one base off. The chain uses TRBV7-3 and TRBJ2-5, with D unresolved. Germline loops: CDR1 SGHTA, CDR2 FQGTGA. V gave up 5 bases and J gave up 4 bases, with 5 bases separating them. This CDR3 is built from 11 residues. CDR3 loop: CASSPPETQYF. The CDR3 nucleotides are TGTGCCAGCAGCCCCCCAGAGACCCAGTACTTC.

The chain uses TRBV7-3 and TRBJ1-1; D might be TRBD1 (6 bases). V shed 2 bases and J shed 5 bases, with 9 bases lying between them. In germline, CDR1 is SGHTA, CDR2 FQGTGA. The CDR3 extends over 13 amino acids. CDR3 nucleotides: TGTGCCAGCAGCTTACTAAGGGGGACTGAAGCTTTCTTT. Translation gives CASSLLRGTEAFF.

The CDR3 DNA follows: TGTGCCAGCAGTTTCGGGAGATCGGACATTCAGTACTTC. This sequence encodes CASSFGRSDIQYF. The chain couples TRBV2 to TRBJ2-4; the D gene is possibly TRBD2 (6 bases). CDR1 SNHLY and CDR2 FYNNEI come from the germline V gene. Trimming stripped 5 bases from V and 8 bases from J, with 13 bases between. The CDR3 contains 13 residues.

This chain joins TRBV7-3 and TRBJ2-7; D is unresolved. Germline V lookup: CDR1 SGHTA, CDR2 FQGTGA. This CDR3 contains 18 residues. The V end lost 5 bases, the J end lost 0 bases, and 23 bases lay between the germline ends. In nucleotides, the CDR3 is TGTGCCAGCAGCCAAGCTTTGACGCAGGCAGGTAACTCCTACGAGCAGTACTTC. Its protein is CASSQALTQAGNSYEQYF.

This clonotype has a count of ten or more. This CDR3 reads CASSFRANYGYTF. In DNA, the CDR3 is TGTGCCAGCAGTTTTAGGGCTAACTATGGCTACACCTTC. The rearrangement uses TRBV6-6 and TRBJ1-2, with no clear D. The V gene lost 4 bases and the J gene lost 0 bases, with 6 bases spanning the gap. Germline V gene sequence: CDR1 MNHNY, CDR2 SVGAGI (reference sequence). CDR3 length: 13 residues.

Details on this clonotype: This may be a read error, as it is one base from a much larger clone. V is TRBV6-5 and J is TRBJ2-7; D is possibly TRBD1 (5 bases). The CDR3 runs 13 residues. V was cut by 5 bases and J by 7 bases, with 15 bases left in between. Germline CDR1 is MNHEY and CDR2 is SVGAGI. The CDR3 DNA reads TGTGCCAGCAGTGATACAGGTTGGGATGAGCAGTACTTC. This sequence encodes CASSDTGWDEQYF.

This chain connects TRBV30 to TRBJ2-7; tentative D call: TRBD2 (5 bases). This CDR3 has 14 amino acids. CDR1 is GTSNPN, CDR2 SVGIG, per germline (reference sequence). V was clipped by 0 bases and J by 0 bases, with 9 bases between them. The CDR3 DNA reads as TGTGCCTGGAGTGTCTTAGCGACCTCCTACGAGCAGTACTTC. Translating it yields CAWSVLATSYEQYF.